Listed here are 5 T cell receptor beta chains from one sample, sequenced in a study of shared clonotypes between healthy human individuals. Repertoires were generated with immunoSEQ multiplex PCR, while TCRdb's copy carries only in-frame clones and drops some. The data hold millions of clones, with 80% to 95% observed a single time. The specimen sequenced was naive CD4+ T cells from PBMCs. Subset here: CD45RA+ positively selected. Receptors originate from a man aged 18 to 30 in good health. Some clones in this sample may be carry-over from other donors' samples.

This chain connects TRBV19 to TRBJ2-1, with 9 nucleotides matching TRBD1. The CDR3 is 16 amino acids. The V gene end was trimmed by 6 bases and the J gene end by 8 bases; junction bases not matched to a gene: 14. The germline V gene has CDR1 LNHDA and CDR2 SQIVND (reference sequence). The CDR3 is CASRNLTGGRTHEQFF. CDR3 nucleotides: TGTGCCAGTAGAAACCTCACAGGGGGCCGGACTCATGAGCAGTTCTTC. The whole variable domain, remainder taken from reference TRBV19 and TRBJ2-1, is DGGITQSPKYLFRKEGQNVTLSCEQNLNHDAMYWYRQDPGQGLRLIYYSQIVNDFQKGDIAEGYSVSREKKESFPLTVTSAQKNPTAFYLCASRNLTGGRTHEQFFGPGTRLTVL.

This clone came up once. This chain uses TRBV7-9 with TRBJ2-1; TRBD1 might be the D (6 bases). V was pared by 5 bases and J by 7 bases, with 18 bases between. Germline V lookup: CDR1 SEHNR, CDR2 FQNEAQ (reference sequence). This CDR3 has 15 residues. The CDR3 loop is CASSLGDIFGNEQFF. The CDR3 DNA follows: TGTGCCAGCAGCCTCGGGGACATCTTTGGGAATGAGCAGTTCTTC.

The gene calls are TRBV5-1 and TRBJ2-6; possible D gene TRBD1, 5 bases. The ends were cut back, 0 bases at V and 2 bases at J, with 12 bases in the middle. The length of the CDR3 is 17 residues. Germline V gene sequence: CDR1 SGHRS, CDR2 YFSETQ. CDR3 nucleotide sequence: TGCGCCAGCAGCTTGGCGTTTGCGGACACTGGGGCCAACGTCCTGACTTTC. Translating gives CASSLAFADTGANVLTF.

The rearrangement joins TRBV6-1 to TRBJ2-7; TRBD1 aligns across 11 bases. The CDR3 runs to 15 residues. V shed 4 bases and J 7 bases; nucleotides not matched to a gene: 9. CDR1 and CDR2 from the germline V gene are MNHNS and SASEGT. CDR3 protein: CASSGGSGTGGEQYF. CDR3 nucleotides: TGTGCCAGCAGTGGTGGATCCGGGACAGGGGGTGAGCAGTACTTC.

V usage is TRBV29-1 and J usage is TRBJ1-4; D possibly corresponds to TRBD1 (6 bases). Between the trimmed V and J ends, which lost 4 bases and 7 bases, there was a span of 16 bases. The CDR3 is 14 amino acids. CDR1 is SQVTM, CDR2 ANQGSEA, per germline. CDR3 DNA: TGCAGCGTTGGTGTGGGGCAGGGGCCTGAAAAACTGTTTTTT. Translating gives CSVGVGQGPEKLFF.